One and the same sample provided the 10 T cell receptor beta chains below, sequenced in a study of spatial heterogeneity in lung cancer. Indicated time point: sample taken at primary tumor resection. TCRdb independently ran MiXCR on the 5' RACE reads; one entry per CDR3 protein. This table holds about 40,000 distinct CDR3 sequences, about 5% found once. Sequences were derived from PBMCs, sampled at surgery. Receptor source: a female donor with early-stage non-small cell lung cancer.

There are many counts of this clonotype. The rearrangement uses TRBV5-1 and TRBJ1-4; D call uncertain. The CDR3 is 14 residues long. V was cut by 4 bases and J by 6 bases, with 13 bases left in between. CDR1 is SGHRS and CDR2 is YFSETQ in the germline V gene. CDR3 amino acids: CASSRIRPDEKLFF. The CDR3 nucleotides are TGCGCCAGCAGCCGTATAAGGCCGGATGAAAAACTGTTTTTT.

This clonotype came up many times. The chain links TRBV14 to TRBJ1-1, with D possibly matching TRBD1 (6 bases). With 3 bases removed from V and 4 bases from J, the gap between germline ends came to 21 bases. The CDR3 runs 17 residues. Germline CDR1 and CDR2: SGHDN and FVKESK. The CDR3 loop reads CASSHTPAGGACTEAFF. The CDR3 DNA sequence: TGTGCCAGCAGCCATACACCGGCGGGGGGCGCATGCACTGAAGCTTTCTTT.

At least ten counts were recorded for this clonotype. The J gene is TRBJ2-1, the V gene TRBV5-1; maybe TRBD2 (6 bases). Germline V gives CDR1 SGHRS, CDR2 YFSETQ. This CDR3 spans 15 amino acids. V was cut by 0 bases and J by 2 bases, with 9 bases left in between. CDR3 nucleotides: TGCGCCAGCAGCTTGGCGGGGGATACCTACAATGAGCAGTTCTTC. The encoded protein is CASSLAGDTYNEQFF.

The CDR3 DNA sequence: TGTGCCAGTAGTATAGGACTTAGGGAGACCCAGTACTTC. Its protein is CASSIGLRETQYF. The chain recombines TRBV19 with TRBJ2-5; D unresolved. The germline CDR1 and CDR2 sequences are LNHDA and SQIVND (reference sequence). The CDR3 is made up of 13 amino acids. Trimming stripped 1 base from V and 5 bases from J, with 8 bases between.

This clonotype has a count of ten or more. The V call is TRBV7-2, the J call TRBJ2-7, with 7 bases fitting TRBD1. The germline V gene encodes CDR1 SGHTA and CDR2 FQGNSA. This CDR3 has 15 amino acids. The trim removed 3 bases at V and 3 bases at J, leaving 8 bases unmatched. CDR3 in DNA: TGTGCCAGCAGCTTCCGACCGGGACAGTACTACGAGCAGTACTTC. Its translation is CASSFRPGQYYEQYF.

There are many counts of this clonotype. The chain has TRBV12-3 or TRBV12-4 and TRBJ2-3; D is ambiguous. Trimming removed 3 bases from V and 1 base from J, with 5 bases in between. The CDR3 runs 13 residues. The chain's CDR3 is CASSFSGTDTQYF. In DNA form, the CDR3 reads TGTGCCAGCAGTTTTTCCGGCACAGATACGCAGTATTTT.

The chain uses TRBV27 and TRBJ2-1, with 15 bases lining up with TRBD2. V shed 3 bases, J shed 2 bases, and the junction held 2 bases outside the gene matches. The CDR3 spans 17 residues. Germline V CDR1 and CDR2: MNHEY, SMNVEV (reference sequence). The CDR3 bases are TGTGCCAGCAGTTTCCGGACTAGCGGGGGGGCCTACAATGAGCAGTTCTTC. Translated, it gives CASSFRTSGGAYNEQFF.

This clonotype was seen repeatedly, ten times or more. This rearrangement joins TRBV7-2 to TRBJ1-3; TRBD1 agrees at 8 bases. Germline CDR1 and CDR2: SGHTA and FQGNSA. The CDR3 consists of 16 residues. V shed 5 bases, J shed 0 bases, and the junction held 6 bases outside the gene matches. CDR3 protein: CASSPDRASSGNTIYF. The CDR3 DNA is TGTGCCAGCAGCCCGGACAGGGCGAGCTCTGGAAACACCATATATTTT.

The gene calls are TRBV6-5 and TRBJ2-6; tentative D call: TRBD1 (6 bases). Trimming cost V 8 bases and J 0 bases, with 20 bases left between them. Germline V gene lookup returns CDR1 MNHEY and CDR2 SVGAGI. The CDR3 contains 18 residues. The CDR3 loop is CASSTLLNRASGANVLTF. In DNA, the CDR3 is TGTGCCAGCTCCACCCTCCTCAACAGGGCCTCTGGGGCCAACGTCCTGACTTTC.

This clonotype was detected ten times or more. The rearrangement uses TRBV4-1 and TRBJ1-6; D is ambiguous. CDR1 MGHRA and CDR2 YSYEKL come from the germline V gene. Deletions cut 0 bases from V and 0 bases from J, with 12 bases between. The CDR3 spans 18 residues. CDR3 protein: CASSQDLSRLSYNSPLHF. The CDR3 DNA follows: TGCGCCAGCAGCCAAGATCTTAGCAGACTCTCCTATAATTCACCCCTCCACTTT.